This is a list of T cell receptor beta chains from one sample in a study of post-analysis software for immune sequencing data. TCRdb reanalysed the PCR reads using MiXCR and keeps one entry per CDR3 protein. The repertoire holds about half a million distinct CDR3 sequences, with around 31% as singletons. Sequencing was carried out using blood. The receptor set was obtained from a girl between 2 and 17 years old with multiple sclerosis. CDR3s include the opening cysteine and the closing phenylalanine or tryptophan. Fields, in order: J gene, V gene, CDR3 protein.

TRBJ2-7 | TRBV11-2 | CASSLESGASAYEQYF
TRBJ1-1 | TRBV7-2 | CASSNKANTEAFF
- | TRBV5-1 | CASSPDRALDRETQYF
TRBJ2-3 | TRBV4-1 | CASSLLGLYTDTQYF
TRBJ1-2 | TRBV4-1 | CASSPRQGGNYGYTF
TRBJ2-4 | TRBV3-1 | CASRKGQAPANIQYF
TRBJ1-5 | TRBV12-3/TRBV12-4 | CASSADRVDQPQHF
TRBJ2-1 | TRBV18 | CASSPSVYNEQFF
TRBJ2-5 | TRBV7-2 | CASSLSLGDQETQYF
TRBJ1-2 | TRBV5-1 | CASSLSSYYGYTF
TRBJ1-2 | TRBV7-9 | CASSLEQQSYGYTF
TRBJ1-1 | TRBV20-1 | CSARSSFGTEAFF
TRBJ1-5 | TRBV23-1 | CASSQSGRGEDQPQHF
TRBJ2-2 | TRBV29-1 | CSAGTRSGELFF
TRBJ1-2 | TRBV5-1 | CASSLARQGSYGYTF
TRBJ1-2 | TRBV10-2 | CASSESMVPLVGYTF
TRBJ1-1 | TRBV29-1 | CSVANTEAFF
TRBJ2-1 | TRBV7-8 | CASSLVPAGSSYNEQFF
TRBJ1-4 | TRBV15 | CATSRDGGTGNEKLFF
TRBJ1-2 | TRBV4-1 | CASSQDMETANYGYTF
TRBJ2-7 | TRBV5-1 | CASSLLPGAVYEQYF
TRBJ1-6 | TRBV5-1 | CASSLGGRKNSPLHF
TRBJ1-5 | TRBV28 | CASSLTTGRSGQPQHF
TRBJ2-7 | TRBV20-1 | CSARRGAGAYEQYF
TRBJ2-3 | TRBV20-1 | CSAPSIGQSADTQYF
TRBJ1-2 | TRBV7-2 | CASSRLGTINYGYTF
TRBJ1-1 | TRBV12-3/TRBV12-4 | CASSAQDTEAFF
TRBJ1-5 | TRBV7-9 | CASSLALGDQPQHF
TRBJ2-3 | TRBV29-1 | CSVLVGASDTQYF
TRBJ2-1 | TRBV7-9 | CASTLNRVGGYEQFF
TRBJ2-7 | TRBV12-3/TRBV12-4 | CASSLFQETYEQYF
TRBJ2-1 | TRBV24-1 | CATGTDNEQFF
TRBJ1-4 | TRBV4-1 | CASSQAPLGEKLFF
TRBJ2-5 | TRBV27 | CASSPRLAGLQETQYF
TRBJ1-2 | TRBV7-2 | CASSRDRAGYGYTF
TRBJ1-5 | TRBV15 | CATSREARQAYSNQPQHF
TRBJ2-5 | TRBV5-6 | CASWRLGEGSQETQYF
TRBJ2-3 | TRBV12-3/TRBV12-4 | CASRSLDGPLTDTQYF
TRBJ1-5 | TRBV20-1 | CSAGKEGGQPQHF
TRBJ2-1 | TRBV24-1 | CATSDLGRSGNSDEQFF
TRBJ1-4 | TRBV7-6 | CASGAGPKLFF
TRBJ2-7 | TRBV5-6 | CASSSAGDSYEQYF
TRBJ1-1 | TRBV12-3/TRBV12-4 | CASSPMGTGGNTEAFF
TRBJ1-1 | TRBV6-5 | CAGNLNLLGAEAFF
TRBJ1-4 | TRBV4-2 | CASSQGVQGDNEKLFF
TRBJ2-3 | TRBV27 | CASRRSGATDTQYF
TRBJ1-2 | TRBV12-3/TRBV12-4 | CASISQAGTLGGYTF
TRBJ1-1 | TRBV29-1 | CSAQGQGRGDTEAFF
TRBJ2-1 | TRBV20-1 | CSARPLSAGGLAQFF